The 21 T cell receptor beta chains in this list originate from one sample, sequenced in a study of cytomegalovirus exposure and HLA in healthy donors. The PCR used 60 Vbeta and 13 Jbeta primers. TCRdb keeps only in-frame clones here, not all; method: immunoSEQ multiplex PCR. This sample yields 230,000 or so clones, of which about 93% are seen a single time; 1.7% belongs to the top ten. Sample: PBMCs. The receptors shown here come from a girl between 2 and 10 years old in good health and CMV-seronegative.

This clone was counted once. The chain links TRBV19 to TRBJ2-5, with D maybe TRBD1 (7 bases). CDR3 length: 14 residues. With 4 bases removed from V and 7 bases from J, the gap between germline ends came to 16 bases. Looked up from germline, CDR1 is LNHDA and CDR2 is SQIVND (reference sequence). The CDR3 reads CASSSYRGGGTQYF. CDR3 nucleotide sequence: TGTGCCAGTAGTAGCTACAGGGGAGGAGGGACCCAGTACTTC.

The chain recombines TRBV11-2 with TRBJ1-5; maybe TRBD1 (5 bases). The CDR3 totals 18 residues. Trimming took 5 bases from V and 3 from J, leaving 23 bases between them. Germline values: CDR1 SGHAT, CDR2 FQNNGV. CDR3 bases: TGTGCCAGCAGCCGCGTACAGGCCCACCAGGCGTTCAATCAGCCCCAGCATTTT. Its protein is CASSRVQAHQAFNQPQHF.

This chain links TRBV6-1 with TRBJ2-7; 8 bases match TRBD2. V was clipped by 7 bases and J by 2 bases; unmatched bases: 4. CDR1 is MNHNS, CDR2 SASEGT, per germline. This CDR3 is built from 13 residues. CDR3 protein: CASISGSPYEQYF. The CDR3 region has the DNA TGTGCCAGCATAAGCGGGAGCCCCTACGAGCAGTACTTC.

This clone was counted a single time. This rearrangement joins TRBV5-1 to TRBJ1-1; D call uncertain. The CDR3 sequence is 15 residues long. V was pared by 1 base and J by 6 bases, with 16 bases between. The V gene's germline CDR1 is SGHRS and CDR2 YFSETQ. The CDR3 here is CASSLQGRSAPEAFF. Written as DNA, the CDR3 is TGCGCCAGCAGCTTGCAAGGAAGGAGTGCCCCTGAAGCTTTCTTT.

The J gene is TRBJ1-2, the V gene TRBV19, with D hard to call. The CDR3 loop spans 15 amino acids. The germline V and J ends were trimmed by 5 bases and 0 bases, with 13 bases remaining between them. Per the germline V gene, CDR1 is LNHDA and CDR2 is SQIVND (reference sequence). The CDR3 nucleotides read TGTGCCAGTAGTGGTCTGGCAGGCCCTAACTATGGCTACACCTTC. Amino acids: CASSGLAGPNYGYTF.

The rearrangement uses TRBV7-9 and TRBJ2-1; 9 bases are shared with TRBD1. V lost 2 bases to trimming and J lost 8 bases; unmatched junction nucleotides: 10. The CDR3 runs to 16 residues. The germline gives CDR1 SEHNR, CDR2 FQNEAQ (reference sequence). The CDR3 DNA is TGTGCCAGCAGCTTAAGTTTGGGACAGGGTTTCTATGAGCAGTTCTTC. Its translation is CASSLSLGQGFYEQFF.

The chain combines TRBV6-1 with TRBJ1-1, with 8 nucleotides matching TRBD1. The CDR3 covers 14 residues. Germline V CDR1 and CDR2: MNHNS, SASEGT. With V trimmed by 7 bases and J by 1 base, 5 bases remained unmatched. CDR3 sequence reads: CASTRTGRNTEAFF. The CDR3 DNA reads as TGTGCCAGCACCCGGACAGGGAGGAACACTGAAGCTTTCTTT.

The rearrangement joins TRBV7-9 to TRBJ2-7; 9 nucleotides match TRBD1. The CDR3 covers 12 residues. J was trimmed by 7 bases and V by 8 bases; bases with no gene match: 6. Germline V gene sequence: CDR1 SEHNR, CDR2 FQNEAQ (reference sequence). The CDR3 spells CASGTGSNEQYF. The CDR3 DNA reads as TGTGCCAGCGGGACAGGGTCGAATGAGCAGTACTTC.

V and J are TRBV13 and TRBJ2-7; 7 bases match TRBD1. This CDR3 region has 15 residues. V lost 3 bases and J lost 4; bases outside the gene matches: 9. Per germline, CDR1 PRHDT and CDR2 FYEKMQ (reference sequence). The CDR3 reads CASSFGVTGSYEQYF. The CDR3, as DNA: TGTGCCAGCAGCTTTGGGGTGACAGGGAGTTACGAGCAGTACTTC. Together with reference TRBV13 and TRBJ2-7, the CDR3 gives the full variable domain: AAGVIQSPRHLIKEKRETATLKCYPIPRHDTVYWYQQGPGQDPQFLISFYEKMQSDKGSIPDRFSAQQFSDYHSELNMSSLELGDSALYFCASSFGVTGSYEQYFGPGTRLTVT.

Here the CDR3 reads CASSQLAGGIPSTDTQYF. The DNA for the CDR3 is TGTGCCAGCTCGCAGCTAGCGGGGGGTATACCTAGCACAGATACGCAGTATTTT. This chain uses TRBV18 with TRBJ2-3, with 11 nucleotides matching TRBD2. V trimming: 6 bases; J trimming: 0 bases; junction bases outside the gene matches: 11. Germline CDR1 KGHSH, CDR2 LQKENI. This CDR3 is 18 amino acids long.

The DNA for the CDR3 is TGTGCCAGCAGCCACCGCGGGGGAAACTTAACAGTAGGTCAGCCCCAGCATTTT. This codes for CASSHRGGNLTVGQPQHF. The chain couples TRBV4-2 to TRBJ1-5; possible D gene TRBD1, 5 bases. Looked up from germline, CDR1 is LGHNA and CDR2 is YNFKEQ. V was shortened by 3 bases and J by 6 bases, with 24 bases between the two germline ends. This CDR3 spans 18 amino acids.

This chain joins TRBV7-2 and TRBJ1-1; possibly TRBD1 for D (5 bases). V was pared by 3 bases and J by 6 bases, with 14 bases between. Germline V CDR1 and CDR2: SGHTA, FQGNSA. This CDR3 comprises 14 residues. The CDR3 here is CASSFYRTGAEAFF. The CDR3 coding sequence is TGTGCCAGCAGCTTTTATCGAACGGGGGCTGAAGCTTTCTTT.

This chain uses TRBV9 with TRBJ1-2; D perhaps matches TRBD1 (6 bases). There are 15 residues in the CDR3. V dropped 3 bases and J dropped 4 bases, with 16 bases sitting between them. In germline, CDR1 is SGDLS, CDR2 YYNGEE. As DNA, the CDR3 is TGTGCCAGCAGCGGAGGGACAAGGACCCTCTATGGCTACACCTTC. Its protein is CASSGGTRTLYGYTF.

This clone was counted a single time. This chain joins TRBV14 and TRBJ1-1; 8 nucleotides match TRBD1. The germline V gene encodes CDR1 SGHDN and CDR2 FVKESK. Losses at the gene ends were 4 bases for V and 0 bases for J; bases not matched to a gene: 4. The CDR3 consists of 15 residues. CDR3: CASSPPDRVNTEAFF. As DNA, the CDR3 is TGTGCCAGCAGCCCCCCGGACAGGGTGAACACTGAAGCTTTCTTT.

The rearrangement links TRBV7-2 to TRBJ2-1, with 8 nucleotides matching TRBD2. J gave up 14 bases and V 5 bases, and 8 bases lay outside the gene matches. Germline V CDR1 and CDR2: SGHTA, FQGNSA. CDR3 length: 12 amino acids. CDR3: CASSPRGGQEFF. DNA for the CDR3: TGTGCCAGCAGCCCTCGGGGGGGCCAGGAGTTCTTC.

The chain employs TRBV6-5 and TRBJ1-6; 8 bases align to TRBD1. The CDR3 covers 15 residues. Trimming removed 5 bases from V and 9 bases from J; junction bases left unmatched: 9. Germline CDR1 MNHEY, CDR2 SVGAGI. The CDR3 region is CASSLDRGRASPLHF. The CDR3 coding sequence is TGTGCCAGCAGTCTTGACAGGGGAAGGGCTTCACCCCTCCACTTT.

This clone was recorded once. The gene calls are TRBV25-1 and TRBJ2-5; 10 positions agree with TRBD1. Germline values: CDR1 MGHDK, CDR2 SYGVNS. The J segment lost 4 bases and the V segment lost 1 base, leaving 6 bases of the junction unmatched. This CDR3 contains 16 residues. CDR3 sequence reads: CASSESGTGVRETQYF. CDR3 bases: TGTGCCAGCAGTGAATCCGGGACAGGGGTTCGAGAGACCCAGTACTTC. Filled out from reference TRBV25-1 and TRBJ2-5, the complete variable domain reads EADIYQTPRYLVIGTGKKITLECSQTMGHDKMYWYQQDPGMELHLIHYSYGVNSTEKGDLSSESTVSRIRTEHFPLTLESARPSHTSQYLCASSESGTGVRETQYFGPGTRLLVL.

V is TRBV27 and J is TRBJ2-5; 7 nucleotides line up with TRBD1. With 8 bases clipped from V and 1 base from J, the junction kept 7 bases outside the gene matches. This CDR3 has 14 amino acids. The V gene's germline CDR1 is MNHEY and CDR2 SMNVEV (reference sequence). CDR3 loop: CASGRGTAQETQYF. The CDR3 DNA follows: TGTGCCAGCGGCCGTGGGACAGCCCAAGAGACCCAGTACTTC.

The CDR3 here is CASSLADRGYTEAFF. The CDR3 DNA reads as TGTGCCAGCAGCTTGGCCGACAGGGGGTATACTGAAGCTTTCTTT. The genes are TRBV5-4 and TRBJ1-1; 9 bases fit TRBD1. CDR1 is SGHNT and CDR2 is YYREEE in the germline V gene (reference sequence). V shed 0 bases, J shed 5 bases, and the junction held 5 bases outside the gene matches. This CDR3 is 15 amino acids long.

CDR3 sequence reads: CASSYPPPRVNTEAFF. Written as DNA, the CDR3 is TGTGCCAGCAGTTATCCTCCCCCCAGGGTGAACACTGAAGCTTTCTTT. J is TRBJ1-1 and V is TRBV6-9, with D tentatively TRBD1 (5 bases). Germline CDR1 reads MNHGY; CDR2 reads SVAAGI. The V end lost 2 bases, the J end lost 0 bases, and 13 bases lay between the germline ends. The CDR3 sequence is 16 residues long.

The rearrangement uses TRBV6-1 and TRBJ2-5; D ambiguous. The CDR3 contains 14 residues. V lost 1 base and J 4 bases, leaving 10 bases between the germline ends. Per germline, CDR1 MNHNS and CDR2 SASEGT. The CDR3 loop reads CASSEVGGRETQYF. The CDR3 DNA is TGTGCCAGCAGTGAAGTCGGCGGAAGAGAGACCCAGTACTTC.